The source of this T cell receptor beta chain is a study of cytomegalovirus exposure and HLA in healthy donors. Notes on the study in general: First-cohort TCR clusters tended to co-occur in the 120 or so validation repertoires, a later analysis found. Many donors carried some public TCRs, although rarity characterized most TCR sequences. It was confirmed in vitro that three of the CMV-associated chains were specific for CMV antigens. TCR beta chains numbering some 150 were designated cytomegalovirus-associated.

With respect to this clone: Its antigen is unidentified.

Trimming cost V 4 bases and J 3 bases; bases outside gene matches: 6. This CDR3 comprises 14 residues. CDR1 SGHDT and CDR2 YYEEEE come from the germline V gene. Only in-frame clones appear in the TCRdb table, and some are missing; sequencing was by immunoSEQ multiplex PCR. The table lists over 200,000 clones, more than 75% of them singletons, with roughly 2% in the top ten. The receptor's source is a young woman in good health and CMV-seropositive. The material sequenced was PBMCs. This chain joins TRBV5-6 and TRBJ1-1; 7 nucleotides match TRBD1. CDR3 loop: CASSPDRMDTEAFF. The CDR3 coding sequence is TGTGCCAGCAGCCCGGACAGGATGGACACTGAAGCTTTCTTT.